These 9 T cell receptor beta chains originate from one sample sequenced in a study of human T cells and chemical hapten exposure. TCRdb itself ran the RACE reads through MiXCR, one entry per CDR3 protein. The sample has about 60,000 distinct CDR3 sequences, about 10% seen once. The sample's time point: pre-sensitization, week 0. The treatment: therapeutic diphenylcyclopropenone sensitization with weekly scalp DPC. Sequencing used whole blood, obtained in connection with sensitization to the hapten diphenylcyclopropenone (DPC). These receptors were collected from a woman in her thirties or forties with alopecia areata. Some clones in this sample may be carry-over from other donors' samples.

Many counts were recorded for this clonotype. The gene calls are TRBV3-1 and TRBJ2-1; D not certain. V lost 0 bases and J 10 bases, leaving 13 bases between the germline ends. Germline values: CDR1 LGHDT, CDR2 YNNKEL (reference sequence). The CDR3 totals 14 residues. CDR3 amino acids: CASSQDLVQKEQFF. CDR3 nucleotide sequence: TGTGCCAGCAGCCAAGATCTGGTCCAAAAGGAGCAGTTCTTC.

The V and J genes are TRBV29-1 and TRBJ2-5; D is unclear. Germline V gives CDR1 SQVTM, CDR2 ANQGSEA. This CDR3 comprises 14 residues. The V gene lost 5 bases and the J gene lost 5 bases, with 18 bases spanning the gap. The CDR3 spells CSVRHSLNGETQYF. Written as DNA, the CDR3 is TGCAGCGTTCGCCATAGCTTAAACGGGGAGACCCAGTACTTC.

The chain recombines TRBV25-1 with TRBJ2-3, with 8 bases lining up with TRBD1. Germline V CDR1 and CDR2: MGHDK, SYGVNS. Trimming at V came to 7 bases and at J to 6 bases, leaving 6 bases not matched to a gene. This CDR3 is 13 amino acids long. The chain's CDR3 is CASTNNRGDTQYF. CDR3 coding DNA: TGTGCCAGCACCAATAACAGGGGGGATACGCAGTATTTT.

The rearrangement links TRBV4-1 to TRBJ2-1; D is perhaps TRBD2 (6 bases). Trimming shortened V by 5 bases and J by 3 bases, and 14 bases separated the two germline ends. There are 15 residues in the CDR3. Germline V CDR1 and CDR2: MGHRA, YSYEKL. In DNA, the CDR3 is TGCGCCAGCAGCTCCGGGGGAACTGACTACAATGAGCAGTTCTTC. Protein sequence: CASSSGGTDYNEQFF.

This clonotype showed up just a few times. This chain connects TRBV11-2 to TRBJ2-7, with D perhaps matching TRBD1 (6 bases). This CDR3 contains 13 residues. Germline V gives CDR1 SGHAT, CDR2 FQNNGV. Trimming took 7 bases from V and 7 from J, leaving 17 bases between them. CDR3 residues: CASTQGTSGEQYF. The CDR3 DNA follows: TGTGCCAGCACCCAGGGGACCTCTGGTGAGCAGTACTTC.

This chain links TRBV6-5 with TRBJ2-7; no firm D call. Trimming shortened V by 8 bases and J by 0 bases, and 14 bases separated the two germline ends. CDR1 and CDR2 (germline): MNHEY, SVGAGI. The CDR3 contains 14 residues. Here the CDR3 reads CASGSGSISYEQYF. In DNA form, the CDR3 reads TGTGCCAGCGGGTCAGGCTCTATCTCCTACGAGCAGTACTTC.

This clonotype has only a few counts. In DNA form, the CDR3 reads TGTGCCAGCAGGATATCTGGGACTGAAGCTTTCTTT. This codes for CASRISGTEAFF. This chain links TRBV7-9 with TRBJ1-1; D is undetermined. This CDR3 is built from 12 residues. V was shortened by 6 bases and J by 5 bases, with 10 bases between the two germline ends. Germline V lookup: CDR1 SEHNR, CDR2 FQNEAQ (reference sequence).

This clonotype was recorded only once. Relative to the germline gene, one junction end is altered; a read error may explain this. CDR3 in DNA: TGTGCCAGCAGCTTAGGCGGGGCTAGCGGGAGGACAGATACGCAATATTTT. Its protein is CASSLGGASGRTDTQYF. The V and J genes are TRBV11-2 and TRBJ2-3; 11 nucleotides line up with TRBD2. CDR1 is SGHAT, CDR2 FQNNGV, per germline. The CDR3 is made up of 17 amino acids.

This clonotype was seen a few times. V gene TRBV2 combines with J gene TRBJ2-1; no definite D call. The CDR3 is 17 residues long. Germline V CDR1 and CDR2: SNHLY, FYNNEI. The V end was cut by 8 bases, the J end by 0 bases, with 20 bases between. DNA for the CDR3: TGTGCCAGCTCCCCGATGGGCGGAACCGGCTCCTACAATGAGCAGTTCTTC. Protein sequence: CASSPMGGTGSYNEQFF. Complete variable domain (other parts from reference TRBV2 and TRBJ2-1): EPEVTQTPSHQVTQMGQEVILRCVPISNHLYFYWYRQILGQKVEFLVSFYNNEISEKSEIFDDQFSVERPDGSNFTLKIRSTKLEDSAMYFCASSPMGGTGSYNEQFFGPGTRLTVL.